Presented here are 16 T cell receptor beta chains from one specimen sequenced in a study of OX40 agonist ivuxolimab in advanced cancers. Sequenced by immunoSEQ multiplex PCR; TCRdb stores in-frame clones only, minus some. The sample lists approximately 80,000 clones; 91% were seen once. Sequencing used CD4+ or CD8+ T cells sorted from blood, obtained in a trial of the OX40 agonist ivuxolimab. All receptors derive from an adult with an advanced solid tumor such as melanoma, head and neck, liver or kidney cancer.

The rearrangement joins TRBV7-9 to TRBJ1-4; TRBD1 aligns across 7 bases. V shed 3 bases, J shed 7 bases, and the junction held 5 bases outside the gene matches. The CDR3 consists of 14 residues. From germline, CDR1 is SEHNR and CDR2 FQNEAQ (reference sequence). The CDR3 loop is CASSLGGGGEKLFF. The CDR3 DNA sequence: TGTGCCAGCAGCTTGGGAGGGGGCGGTGAAAAACTGTTTTTT.

This sequence joins TRBV5-1 and TRBJ2-3; D gene ambiguous. CDR3 length equals 15 residues. V dropped 0 bases and J dropped 2 bases, with 10 bases sitting between them. Germline V gene sequence: CDR1 SGHRS, CDR2 YFSETQ. The CDR3 loop is CASSLGQRNTDTQYF. The CDR3 coding sequence is TGCGCCAGCAGCTTGGGGCAGCGAAACACAGATACGCAGTATTTT.

The V gene is TRBV28, the J gene TRBJ2-1; 7 bases agree with TRBD1. V was pared by 6 bases and J by 3 bases, with 11 bases of the junction left unmatched. The CDR3 has 16 residues. Germline V lookup: CDR1 MDHEN, CDR2 SYDVKM. The CDR3 protein is CASRPESGQNYNEQFF. The DNA for the CDR3 is TGTGCCAGCAGACCCGAATCGGGACAGAACTACAATGAGCAGTTCTTC. Full variable domain (rest looked up from reference TRBV28 and TRBJ2-1): DVKVTQSSRYLVKRTGEKVFLECVQDMDHENMFWYRQDPGLGLRLIYFSYDVKMKEKGDIPEGYSVSREKKERFSLILESASTNQTSMYLCASRPESGQNYNEQFFGPGTRLTVL.

The chain recombines TRBV6-1 with TRBJ2-3; TRBD2 might be the D (6 bases). The CDR3 covers 12 residues. V dropped 9 bases and J dropped 6 bases, with 13 bases sitting between them. CDR1 and CDR2 from the germline V gene are MNHNS and SASEGT. The CDR3 nucleotides are TGTGCCAGTTTTACACGGGGGGATACGCAGTATTTT. Translation gives CASFTRGDTQYF.

Written as DNA, the CDR3 is TGTGCCAGTAGTGAGGGGGGATTCTCCTACGAGCAGTACTTC. It is translated as CASSEGGFSYEQYF. The gene calls are TRBV19 and TRBJ2-7, with D perhaps being TRBD1 or TRBD2 (6 bases each). In germline, CDR1 is LNHDA, CDR2 SQIVND (reference sequence). The CDR3 consists of 14 residues. The V gene lost 5 bases and the J gene lost 0 bases, with 11 bases spanning the gap.

The V and J genes are TRBV11-2 and TRBJ1-3, with D possibly TRBD1 on 5 matching bases. Germline assignment: CDR1 SGHAT and CDR2 FQNNGV. The CDR3 contains 15 residues. Between the trimmed V and J ends, which lost 2 bases and 3 bases, there was a span of 11 bases. The CDR3 nucleotides read TGTGCCAGCAGCTTACAGGGAGCCTTTGGAAACACCATATATTTT. This translates into CASSLQGAFGNTIYF.

The chain has TRBV28 and TRBJ2-7; tentative D call: TRBD2 (6 bases). V lost 6 bases and J 0 bases, leaving 12 bases between the germline ends. CDR1 and CDR2 (germline): MDHEN, SYDVKM. The CDR3 extends over 14 amino acids. The chain's CDR3 is CASRTGLNSYEQYF. CDR3 sequence (DNA): TGTGCCAGCAGGACGGGACTGAACTCCTACGAGCAGTACTTC. The full variable domain, completed using reference TRBV28 and TRBJ2-7, is DVKVTQSSRYLVKRTGEKVFLECVQDMDHENMFWYRQDPGLGLRLIYFSYDVKMKEKGDIPEGYSVSREKKERFSLILESASTNQTSMYLCASRTGLNSYEQYFGPGTRLTVT.

V and J are TRBV7-9 and TRBJ2-5, with D perhaps matching TRBD2 (5 bases). CDR1 and CDR2 from the germline V gene are SEHNR and FQNEAQ (reference sequence). The V end lost 8 bases, the J end lost 5 bases, and 9 bases lay between the germline ends. This CDR3 contains 11 residues. CDR3 nucleotides: TGTGCCAGCCAAGAGGGCGAGACCCAGTACTTC. This gives the protein CASQEGETQYF.

The chain has TRBV2 and TRBJ2-2; 8 positions agree with TRBD1. There are 14 residues in the CDR3. Germline CDR1 and CDR2: SNHLY and FYNNEI. V was clipped by 7 bases and J by 2 bases; unmatched bases: 3. The CDR3 DNA reads as TGTGCCAGCACTGGACAGGGAAACACCGGGGAGCTGTTTTTT. It specifies CASTGQGNTGELFF.

The chain uses TRBV7-3 and TRBJ2-1; 11 positions match TRBD2. The CDR3 has 15 amino acids. Germline assignment: CDR1 SGHTA and CDR2 FQGTGA. With V trimmed by 2 bases and J by 10 bases, 7 bases remained unmatched. The DNA for the CDR3 is TGTGCCAGCAGCTTAGATAGCGGGAGGGCCCGGGAGCAGTTCTTC. Amino acids: CASSLDSGRAREQFF. The full variable domain, its missing parts supplied by reference TRBV7-3 and TRBJ2-1, is GAGVSQTPSNKVTEKGKYVELRCDPISGHTALYWYRQSLGQGPEFLIYFQGTGAADDSGLPNDRFFAVRPEGSVSTLKIQRTERGDSAVYLCASSLDSGRAREQFFGPGTRLTVL.

The chain uses TRBV2 and TRBJ1-2; no clear D gene. This CDR3 spans 14 amino acids. The ends were cut back, 4 bases at V and 0 bases at J, with 9 bases in the middle. Germline CDR1 SNHLY, CDR2 FYNNEI. CDR3 protein: CASSATVTNYGYTF. The CDR3, as DNA: TGTGCCAGCAGTGCAACGGTAACTAACTATGGCTACACCTTC.

The CDR3 protein is CASGLRPLVTAKNIQYF. As DNA, the CDR3 is TGTGCTAGTGGCCTCCGACCACTAGTGACGGCCAAAAACATTCAGTACTTC. The chain combines TRBV12-5 with TRBJ2-4, with a weak D call TRBD2 (5 bases). Germline V gene sequence: CDR1 LGHNT, CDR2 FRNRAP. Trimming left V 6 bases short and J 1 base short, with 19 bases between. This CDR3 region has 17 residues.

The chain employs TRBV5-1 and TRBJ2-6; no firm D call. The CDR3 totals 17 residues. Per the germline V gene, CDR1 is SGHRS and CDR2 is YFSETQ. Trimming pared 0 bases from V and 0 bases from J, leaving 10 bases between. CDR3 bases: TGCGCCAGCAGCTTGGGACACCTGAGCTCTGGGGCCAACGTCCTGACTTTC. Its translation is CASSLGHLSSGANVLTF.

This clone has only one observation. The chain couples TRBV28 to TRBJ2-5; unclear D gene. V shed 2 bases and J shed 5 bases, with 12 bases lying between them. The CDR3 is 14 residues long. Germline V gives CDR1 MDHEN, CDR2 SYDVKM. Here the CDR3 DNA reads TGTGCCAGCAGTTTAGTCCCGCCCGTGGAGACCCAGTACTTC. It translates to CASSLVPPVETQYF.

The genes are TRBV4-1 and TRBJ2-2, with D uncertain. V lost 1 base and J lost 6, with 12 bases in between. The germline V gene has CDR1 MGHRA and CDR2 YSYEKL. There are 15 residues in the CDR3. The CDR3 DNA is TGCGCCAGCAGCCAAGTTACTTCAGGAGCCGGGGAGCTGTTTTTT. Amino acids: CASSQVTSGAGELFF.

The chain combines TRBV7-8 with TRBJ2-2, with 9 bases identical to TRBD1. V lost 5 bases and J lost 5; bases outside the gene matches: 9. CDR3 length: 16 amino acids. The germline V gene encodes CDR1 SGHVS and CDR2 FQNEAQ. CDR3 loop: CASSPRTGATTGELFF. The CDR3 nucleotides are TGTGCCAGCAGCCCAAGGACAGGGGCTACAACCGGGGAGCTGTTTTTT.